This T cell receptor beta chain was identified in a study of blood T cell repertoires in COVID-19. Whole-study context: Acute and convalescent COVID-19 samples came from the United States, Italy and Spain. The cDNA or gDNA used as material had been derived from T cells, B-cell-depleted T cells, or PBMCs.

This clone was counted once. CDR3 length equals 14 residues. CDR1 is SNHLY, CDR2 FYNNEI, per germline. The V segment lost 7 bases and the J segment 6 bases; nucleotides outside the gene matches: 12. In the study's own analysis: Amplified reference gene primers provided the basis for estimating nucleated cell counts. Assay: immunoSEQ multiplex PCR; the TCRdb copy retains only in-frame clones and omits some. D and trimming were read from the DNA, whereas the V and J calls and clone size are those reported in that table. The table has 150,000 to 200,000 clones, roughly 91% seen once. Sequenced input: peripheral blood. This chain joins TRBV2 and TRBJ2-7; 7 bases map to TRBD1. This receptor was taken from a human donor in a cohort sampled during active COVID-19. The CDR3 region has the DNA TGTGCCAGCAATAGACAGGGTGGAGATTCCGAGCAGTACTTC. It specifies CASNRQGGDSEQYF.